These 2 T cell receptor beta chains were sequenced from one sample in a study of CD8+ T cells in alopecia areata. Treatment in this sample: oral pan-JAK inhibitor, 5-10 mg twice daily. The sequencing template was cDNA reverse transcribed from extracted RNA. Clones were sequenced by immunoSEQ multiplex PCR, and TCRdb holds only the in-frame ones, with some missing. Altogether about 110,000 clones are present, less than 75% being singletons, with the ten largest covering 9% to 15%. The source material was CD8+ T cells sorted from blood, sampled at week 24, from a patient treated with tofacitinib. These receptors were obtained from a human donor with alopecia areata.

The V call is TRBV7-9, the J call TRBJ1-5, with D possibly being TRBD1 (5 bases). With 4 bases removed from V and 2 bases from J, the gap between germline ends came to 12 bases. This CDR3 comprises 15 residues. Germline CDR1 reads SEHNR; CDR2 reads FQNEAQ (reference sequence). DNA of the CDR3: TGTGCCAGCAGCTGGGGGGAGGTTGGCAATCAGCCCCAGCATTTT. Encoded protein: CASSWGEVGNQPQHF. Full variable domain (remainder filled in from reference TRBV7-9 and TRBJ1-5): DTGVSQNPRHKITKRGQNVTFRCDPISEHNRLYWYRQTLGQGPEFLTYFQNEAQLEKSRLLSDRFSAERPKGSFSTLEIQRTEQGDSAMYLCASSWGEVGNQPQHFGDGTRLSIL.

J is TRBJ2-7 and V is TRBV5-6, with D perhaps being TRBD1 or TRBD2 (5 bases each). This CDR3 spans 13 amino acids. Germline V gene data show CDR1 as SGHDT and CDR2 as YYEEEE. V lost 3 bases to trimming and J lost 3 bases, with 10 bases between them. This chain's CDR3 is CASSYGTDYEQYF. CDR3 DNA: TGTGCCAGCAGCTACGGGACGGACTACGAGCAGTACTTC. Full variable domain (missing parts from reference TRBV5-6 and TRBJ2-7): DAGVTQSPTHLIKTRGQQVTLRCSPKSGHDTVSWYQQALGQGPQFIFQYYEEEERQRGNFPDRFSGHQFPNYSSELNVNALLLGDSALYLCASSYGTDYEQYFGPGTRLTVT.